The 10 T cell receptor beta chains listed next were all sequenced from one sample in a study of post-analysis software for immune sequencing data. Study findings and constraints: About 5 TRBV segments appeared more often in patients than in controls, and TRBV5-6, TRBV5-1 and TRBV20-1 were among these.

Sequencing libraries made from TCR beta cDNA carried unique molecular identifiers. In TCRdb, the PCR reads were re-called with MiXCR into one record per CDR3 protein. The profile shows under 650,000 distinct CDR3 sequences, 44% of them singletons. Their cognate antigens are unknown. Specimen: blood. The source is a girl between 5 and 17 years old with multiple sclerosis.

The table lists this clonotype with a few counts. This chain joins TRBV2 and TRBJ2-7; D is possibly TRBD1 or TRBD2 (5 bases each). Per the germline V gene, CDR1 is SNHLY and CDR2 is FYNNEI. With 6 bases removed from V and 5 bases from J, the gap between germline ends came to 20 bases. The CDR3 totals 15 residues. The CDR3 DNA reads TGTGCCAGCAGCCCGGGACCCCCAGAATTTGACGAGCAGTACTTC. The encoded protein is CASSPGPPEFDEQYF.

The V call is TRBV7-2, the J call TRBJ2-1, with a weak D call TRBD2 (5 bases). Germline values: CDR1 SGHTA, CDR2 FQGNSA. The CDR3 is 15 amino acids. Trimming removed 7 bases from V and 4 bases from J, with 17 bases in between. The CDR3 DNA follows: TGTGCCAGCAAAATACTAGAGGGAGAATACAATGAGCAGTTCTTC. This sequence encodes CASKILEGEYNEQFF.

In DNA, the CDR3 is TGCGCCAGCAGCTTGGTAACAAACCTCTACGAGCAGTACTTC. Translation: CASSLVTNLYEQYF. This chain uses TRBV5-1 with TRBJ2-7; D is unresolved. CDR1 is SGHRS, CDR2 YFSETQ, per germline. The CDR3 has 14 residues. V dropped 0 bases and J dropped 3 bases, with 10 bases sitting between them.

The chain joins TRBV6-5 to TRBJ2-7; D is uncertain. Germline V gene data show CDR1 as MNHEY and CDR2 as SVGAGI. V dropped 3 bases and J dropped 2 bases, with 8 bases sitting between them. This CDR3 contains 13 residues. The CDR3, as DNA: TGTGCCAGCAGTTATCGCTCGACCTACGAGCAGTACTTC. This translates into CASSYRSTYEQYF.

The J gene is TRBJ1-4, the V gene TRBV4-2, with D possibly being TRBD1 (5 bases). This CDR3 comprises 15 residues. V was pared by 1 base and J by 3 bases, with 9 bases between. CDR1 and CDR2 from the germline V gene are LGHNA and YNFKEQ. CDR3 bases: TGTGCCAGCAGCCAAGGTGGGGGACCTAATGAAAAACTGTTTTTT. The encoded protein is CASSQGGGPNEKLFF.

V usage is TRBV30 and J usage is TRBJ2-5; TRBD2 aligns across 8 bases. The V gene's germline CDR1 is GTSNPN and CDR2 SVGIG (reference sequence). The length of the CDR3 is 13 residues. Trimming took 6 bases from V and 2 from J; bases not matched to a gene: 5. DNA of the CDR3: TGTGCCTGTACGGGGGGGCTTCAAGAGACCCAGTACTTC. Protein product: CACTGGLQETQYF.

The V call is TRBV2, the J call TRBJ1-2; D gene unclear. Germline V gene data show CDR1 as SNHLY and CDR2 as FYNNEI. This CDR3 has 14 residues. Trimming cost V 2 bases and J 2 bases, with 9 bases left between them. The chain's CDR3 is CASSEWRGNYGYTF. The CDR3 region has the DNA TGTGCCAGCAGTGAATGGCGTGGGAACTATGGCTACACCTTC.

The chain joins TRBV6-2 or TRBV6-3 to TRBJ2-7; maybe TRBD1 (6 bases). This CDR3 comprises 17 residues. Germline CDR1 reads MNHEY; CDR2 reads SVGEGT. V was clipped by 0 bases and J by 3 bases, with 18 bases between them. CDR3 coding DNA: TGTGCCAGCAGTTACTCGACGGCCCCCGGACAGATCTACGAGCAGTACTTC. It is translated as CASSYSTAPGQIYEQYF.

In its sample, this clonotype was seen once. The chain joins TRBV4-1 to TRBJ2-1; 11 bases are shared with TRBD2. The trim removed 4 bases at V and 4 bases at J, leaving 12 bases unmatched. The CDR3 has 18 amino acids. Per the germline V gene, CDR1 is MGHRA and CDR2 is YSYEKL. The chain's CDR3 is CASSPGYIAGGGYNEQFF. The DNA for the CDR3 is TGCGCCAGCAGCCCAGGATATATAGCGGGAGGGGGGTACAATGAGCAGTTCTTC.

The J gene is TRBJ2-1, the V gene TRBV18; TRBD1 might be the D (6 bases). The CDR3 spans 15 residues. V was clipped by 3 bases and J by 4 bases, with 13 bases between them. From germline, CDR1 is KGHSH and CDR2 LQKENI. The CDR3 loop is CASSPGQPFYNEQFF. Here the CDR3 DNA reads TGTGCCAGCTCACCGGGACAACCATTTTACAATGAGCAGTTCTTC.